These 4 T cell receptor beta chains originate from one sample sequenced in a study of blood T cell repertoires in COVID-19 (dated by TCRdb to the early 2020s). Libraries were built with the immunoSEQ multiplex PCR assay. TCRdb obtained this table from immuneACCESS and retained in-frame rearrangements with V and J assigned. These tables miss some clones; where compared with another copy, unresolved V genes account for less than half of the shortfall, and the remainder is unexplained. The sample table holds about 120,000 clones, of which over 65% were seen once. The ten largest clonotypes hold 0.7% to 1% of the sample. The sample comprised peripheral blood. Receptors were obtained from a human donor with acute or convalescent COVID-19. The donor label of this sample is uncertain.

The chain recombines TRBV7-2 with TRBJ2-7; D perhaps matches TRBD2 (7 bases). CDR1 SGHTA and CDR2 FQGNSA come from the germline V gene. The V and J ends lost 3 bases and 2 bases respectively, with 14 bases between them. The CDR3 has 15 amino acids. The CDR3 region is CASSLLAGATYEQYF. CDR3 nucleotide sequence: TGTGCCAGCAGCTTGCTTGCGGGGGCGACCTACGAGCAGTACTTC.

V is TRBV14 and J is TRBJ2-2; 12 positions agree with TRBD2. CDR1 and CDR2 from the germline V gene are SGHDN and FVKESK. The trim removed 4 bases at V and 1 base at J, leaving 7 bases unmatched. The CDR3 is 18 amino acids. DNA for the CDR3: TGTGCCAGCAGCCGTTACGGGACTAGCGGGCTGAACACCGGGGAGCTGTTTTTT. Residues: CASSRYGTSGLNTGELFF.

The rearrangement links TRBV6-5 to TRBJ2-3, with 7 bases matching TRBD1. This CDR3 is 15 amino acids long. The V segment lost 4 bases and the J segment 3 bases; nucleotides outside the gene matches: 7. CDR1 is MNHEY and CDR2 is SVGAGI in the germline V gene. The CDR3 coding sequence is TGTGCCAGCAGTTTAACAGGGGTTGGTACAGATACGCAGTATTTT. It is translated as CASSLTGVGTDTQYF.

The V call is TRBV19, the J call TRBJ2-5, with 10 bases fitting TRBD2. The V and J ends lost 5 bases and 6 bases, in that order; junction bases with no gene match: 12. This CDR3 region has 16 residues. Per germline, CDR1 LNHDA and CDR2 SQIVND (reference sequence). The CDR3 DNA sequence: TGTGCCAGTAGTCCCCCCCCTAGCGGGGGTGGAAAGACCCAGTACTTC. Residues: CASSPPPSGGGKTQYF.